This is a list of T cell receptor beta chains from one sample in a study of T-cell memory formation after mild COVID-19. TCRdb reprocessed the 5' RACE reads via MiXCR and lists one record per CDR3 protein. There are 280,000 or so distinct CDR3 sequences in the sample; around 17% occur only once, and approximately 22% lies in the top ten. The sample was PBMCs or a T cell subset sorted from them (not recorded which). The source is a man between 18 and 29 years old who had mild COVID-19 (a few samples of this study predate the infection). Cell type and time point are not known. The CDR3 runs from the conserved cysteine through the conserved F or W. Clone sizes are given selectively: once, few, many, or a class where the clone is expanded.

clone size: -
J gene: TRBJ1-1
V gene: TRBV6-5
CDR3 protein: CASSPRLYSWNTEAFF

clone size: few
J gene: TRBJ1-5
V gene: TRBV20-1
CDR3 protein: CSARGAGYSNQPQHF

clone size: few
J gene: TRBJ2-6
V gene: TRBV4-3
CDR3 protein: CASSQILGANVLTF

clone size: -
J gene: TRBJ2-1
V gene: TRBV30
CDR3 protein: CARILGNEQFF

clone size: -
J gene: TRBJ2-1
V gene: TRBV5-6
CDR3 protein: CASSLTGDGYNEQFF

clone size: -
J gene: TRBJ2-4
V gene: TRBV5-1
CDR3 protein: CASSLVGLVEAKNIQYF

clone size: -
J gene: TRBJ2-7
V gene: TRBV6-5
CDR3 protein: CASRPHILQTSYEQYF

clone size: few
J gene: TRBJ1-1
V gene: TRBV29-1
CDR3 protein: CSARRGAEAFF

clone size: few
J gene: TRBJ2-1
V gene: TRBV10-3
CDR3 protein: CAISEVGTGYNEQFF

clone size: once
J gene: TRBJ1-1
V gene: TRBV11-2
CDR3 protein: CASSPGYLTEAFF

clone size: -
J gene: TRBJ2-7
V gene: TRBV19
CDR3 protein: CASSITPYEQYF

clone size: many
J gene: TRBJ2-7
V gene: TRBV12-3/TRBV12-4
CDR3 protein: CASSSGYEQYF

clone size: few
J gene: TRBJ1-2
V gene: TRBV5-1
CDR3 protein: CASSPPAAYF

clone size: few
J gene: TRBJ2-7
V gene: TRBV2
CDR3 protein: CASSWTESSYEQYF

clone size: few
J gene: TRBJ1-1
V gene: TRBV12-3/TRBV12-4
CDR3 protein: CASSPHPGGNTEAFF

clone size: few
J gene: TRBJ1-4
V gene: TRBV20-1
CDR3 protein: CSARDLQGLSEKLFF

clone size: few
J gene: TRBJ2-1
V gene: TRBV5-1
CDR3 protein: CASSLLTGRWGEQFF

clone size: -
J gene: TRBJ1-5
V gene: TRBV6-2/TRBV6-3
CDR3 protein: CASNPWGGTQPQHF

clone size: few
J gene: TRBJ2-2
V gene: TRBV7-2
CDR3 protein: CASSLAWGAAYTGELFF

clone size: few
J gene: TRBJ2-3
V gene: TRBV11-2
CDR3 protein: CASSSLSGGRTDTQYF

clone size: few
J gene: TRBJ2-2
V gene: TRBV7-2
CDR3 protein: CAVWGGGQGSTGELFF

clone size: -
J gene: TRBJ2-3
V gene: TRBV6-5
CDR3 protein: CASHPGGGTDTQYF

clone size: -
J gene: TRBJ1-1
V gene: TRBV2
CDR3 protein: CASSEGVGTEAFF

clone size: -
J gene: TRBJ1-6
V gene: TRBV4-3
CDR3 protein: CASSHSKHAYNSPLHF

clone size: few
J gene: TRBJ2-5
V gene: TRBV7-6
CDR3 protein: CASSGRTSRETQYF

clone size: -
J gene: TRBJ2-3
V gene: TRBV24-1
CDR3 protein: CATSDATVFPTDTQYF

clone size: few
J gene: TRBJ2-7
V gene: TRBV24-1
CDR3 protein: CATSDGTGTEIDYEQYF

clone size: few
J gene: TRBJ1-1
V gene: TRBV2
CDR3 protein: CASRSDREQAFF

clone size: few
J gene: TRBJ1-6
V gene: TRBV6-5
CDR3 protein: CATTLGRGISPLHF

clone size: -
J gene: TRBJ1-2
V gene: TRBV29-1
CDR3 protein: CSASRGLSGYTF

clone size: few
J gene: TRBJ2-2
V gene: TRBV11-2
CDR3 protein: CASSLDEVGELFF

clone size: few
J gene: TRBJ2-1
V gene: TRBV7-7
CDR3 protein: CASSLVVGAKGNEQFF

clone size: few
J gene: TRBJ2-7
V gene: TRBV5-1
CDR3 protein: CASSLVGVSSTEQYF

clone size: -
J gene: TRBJ2-3
V gene: TRBV6-5
CDR3 protein: CASSTGPDREQYF

clone size: -
J gene: TRBJ1-1
V gene: TRBV6-5
CDR3 protein: CASSYGGGTEAFF

clone size: -
J gene: TRBJ2-5
V gene: TRBV2
CDR3 protein: CASTGQSLQETQYF

clone size: few
J gene: TRBJ2-7
V gene: TRBV5-1
CDR3 protein: CASSLERVTYEQYF

clone size: few
J gene: TRBJ2-1
V gene: TRBV12-3/TRBV12-4
CDR3 protein: CASSRDNNEQFF

clone size: -
J gene: TRBJ2-6
V gene: TRBV4-1
CDR3 protein: CASSRQDSPSGANVLTF

clone size: -
J gene: TRBJ1-5
V gene: TRBV6-2/TRBV6-3
CDR3 protein: CASSSVTGGLRQPQHF

clone size: -
J gene: TRBJ2-1
V gene: TRBV11-1
CDR3 protein: CASSSPLEQFF

clone size: few
J gene: TRBJ2-3
V gene: TRBV5-1
CDR3 protein: CASRRGADTQYF

clone size: -
J gene: TRBJ1-1
V gene: TRBV6-5
CDR3 protein: CASSYSGRGEMAEAFF

clone size: few
J gene: TRBJ1-4
V gene: TRBV6-5
CDR3 protein: CASSRGTGGKLFF

clone size: -
J gene: TRBJ2-5
V gene: TRBV15
CDR3 protein: CATSRDHSSLTATQYF

clone size: -
J gene: TRBJ2-1
V gene: TRBV4-3
CDR3 protein: CASSQDRGVNEQFF

clone size: few
J gene: TRBJ2-3
V gene: TRBV4-1
CDR3 protein: CASSQDSSHGLNTDTQYF

clone size: -
J gene: TRBJ2-6
V gene: TRBV6-5
CDR3 protein: CASSYSLPPAGGANVLTF

clone size: few
J gene: TRBJ2-5
V gene: TRBV10-2
CDR3 protein: CASSGRTDQETQYF

clone size: -
J gene: TRBJ2-2
V gene: TRBV9
CDR3 protein: CASTPGGTGVTGELFF

clone size: few
J gene: TRBJ1-5
V gene: TRBV5-5
CDR3 protein: CASSLADLFQDYSNQPQHF

clone size: -
J gene: TRBJ2-7
V gene: TRBV6-5
CDR3 protein: CASSYWQGNNEQYF

clone size: -
J gene: TRBJ2-3
V gene: TRBV4-3
CDR3 protein: CASSQDLPVDTQYF

clone size: -
J gene: TRBJ2-2
V gene: TRBV18
CDR3 protein: CASSPQETGELFF

clone size: few
J gene: TRBJ2-1
V gene: TRBV2
CDR3 protein: CASTKGGPSYNEQFF

clone size: -
J gene: TRBJ1-2
V gene: TRBV7-2
CDR3 protein: CASRRLGAAHGYTF

clone size: -
J gene: TRBJ2-7
V gene: TRBV7-8
CDR3 protein: CASSLSGNRYEQYF

clone size: -
J gene: TRBJ2-5
V gene: TRBV7-7
CDR3 protein: CASSLGGGSETQYF